The following is a T cell receptor (beta chain) sequence with its context. Original analysis: Amplification from reference gene primers served as the basis for estimated nucleated cell counts. Only in-frame clones appear in the TCRdb table, and some are missing; sequencing was by immunoSEQ multiplex PCR. V and J calls and clone size are as listed in that table; D and trimming were resolved from the DNA. The sample holds tens of thousands of clones, roughly four fifths seen once. The record originates from a study of blood T cell repertoires in COVID-19. About the study: The samples span acute and convalescent COVID-19 from the United States, Italy and Spain. Nucleic acid was either cDNA or gDNA, and it came from T cells, B-cell-depleted T cells, or PBMCs.

This CDR3 comprises 14 residues. Germline CDR1 is SNHLY and CDR2 is FYNNEI. After removal of 7 bases from V and 0 bases from J, the junction contained 6 bases not matched to a gene. The rearrangement links TRBV2 to TRBJ2-7, with 7 bases that match TRBD2. This sequence was found in a human donor in a cohort sampled during active COVID-19. What was sequenced was peripheral blood. This chain's CDR3 is CASTGGTYSYEQYF. Here the CDR3 DNA reads TGTGCCAGCACCGGGGGGACTTACTCCTACGAGCAGTACTTC.